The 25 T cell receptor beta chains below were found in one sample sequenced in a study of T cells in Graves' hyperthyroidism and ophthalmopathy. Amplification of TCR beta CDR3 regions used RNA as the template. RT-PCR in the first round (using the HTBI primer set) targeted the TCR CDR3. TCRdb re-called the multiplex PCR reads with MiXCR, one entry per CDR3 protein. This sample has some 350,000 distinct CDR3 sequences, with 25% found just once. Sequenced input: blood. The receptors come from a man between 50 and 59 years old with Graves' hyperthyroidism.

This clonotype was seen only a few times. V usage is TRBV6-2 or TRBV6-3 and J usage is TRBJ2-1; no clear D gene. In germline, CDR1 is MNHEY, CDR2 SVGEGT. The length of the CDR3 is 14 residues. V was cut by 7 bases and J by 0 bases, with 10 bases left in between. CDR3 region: CASNLGASYNEQFF. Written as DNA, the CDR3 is TGTGCCAGCAATTTGGGCGCCTCCTACAATGAGCAGTTCTTC.

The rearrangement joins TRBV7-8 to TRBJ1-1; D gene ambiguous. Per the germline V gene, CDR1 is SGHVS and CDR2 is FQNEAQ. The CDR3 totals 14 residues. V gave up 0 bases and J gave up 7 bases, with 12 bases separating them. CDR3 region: CASSLAGGIREAFF. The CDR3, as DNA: TGTGCCAGCAGCTTAGCGGGAGGGATACGTGAAGCTTTCTTT.

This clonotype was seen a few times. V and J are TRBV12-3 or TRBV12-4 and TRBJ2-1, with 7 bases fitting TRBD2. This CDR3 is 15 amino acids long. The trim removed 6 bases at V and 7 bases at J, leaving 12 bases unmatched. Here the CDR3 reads CASSPPGLLSNEQFF. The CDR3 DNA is TGTGCCAGCAGCCCTCCGGGACTACTATCTAATGAGCAGTTCTTC.

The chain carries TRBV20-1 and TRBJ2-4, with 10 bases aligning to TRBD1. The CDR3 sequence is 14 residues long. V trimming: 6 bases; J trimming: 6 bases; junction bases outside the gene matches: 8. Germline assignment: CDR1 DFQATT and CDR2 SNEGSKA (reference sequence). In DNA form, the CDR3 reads TGCAGTGCGGGACAGGGGTTGGGAGGAAACATTCAGTACTTC. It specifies CSAGQGLGGNIQYF.

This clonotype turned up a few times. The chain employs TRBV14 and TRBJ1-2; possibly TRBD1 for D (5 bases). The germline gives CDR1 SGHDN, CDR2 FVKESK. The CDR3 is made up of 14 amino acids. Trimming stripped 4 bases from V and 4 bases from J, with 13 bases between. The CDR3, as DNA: TGTGCCAGCAGCCCCGGGACCAACCTCTATGGCTACACCTTC. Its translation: CASSPGTNLYGYTF.

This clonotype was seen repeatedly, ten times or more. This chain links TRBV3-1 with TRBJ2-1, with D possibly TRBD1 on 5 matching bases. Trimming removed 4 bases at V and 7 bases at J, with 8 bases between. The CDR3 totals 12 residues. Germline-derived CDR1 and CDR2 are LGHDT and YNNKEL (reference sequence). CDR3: CASSRSGNEQFF. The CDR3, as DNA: TGTGCCAGCAGCCGATCAGGGAATGAGCAGTTCTTC.

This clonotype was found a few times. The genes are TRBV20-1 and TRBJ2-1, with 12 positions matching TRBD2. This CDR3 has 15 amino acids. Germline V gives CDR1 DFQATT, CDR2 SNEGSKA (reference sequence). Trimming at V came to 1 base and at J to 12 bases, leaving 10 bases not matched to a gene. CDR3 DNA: TGCAGTGCTAGAGCAGATTCTAGCGGGAGGGCCCTGCAGTTCTTC. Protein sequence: CSARADSSGRALQFF.

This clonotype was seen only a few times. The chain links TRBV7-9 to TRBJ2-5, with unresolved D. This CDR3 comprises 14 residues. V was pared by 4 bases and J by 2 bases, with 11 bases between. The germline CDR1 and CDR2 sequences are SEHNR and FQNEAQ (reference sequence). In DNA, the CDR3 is TGTGCCAGCAGCTGGTACGAAGGGCAAGAGACCCAGTACTTC. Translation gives CASSWYEGQETQYF.

The CDR3 DNA reads as TGTGCCAGCAGTTCGCCGGGATCCCGAAAAAACATTCAGTACTTC. Translation gives CASSSPGSRKNIQYF. The chain employs TRBV12-3 or TRBV12-4 and TRBJ2-4, with D tentatively TRBD2 (5 bases). The CDR3 covers 15 residues. V lost 4 bases, J lost 4 bases, and 14 bases lay in between.

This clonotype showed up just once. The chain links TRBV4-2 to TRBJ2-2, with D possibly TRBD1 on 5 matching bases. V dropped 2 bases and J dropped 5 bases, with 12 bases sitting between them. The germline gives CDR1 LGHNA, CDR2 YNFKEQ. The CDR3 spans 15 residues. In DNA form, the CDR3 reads TGTGCCAGCAGCCAAAAGGACAAAGTTACCGGGGAGCTGTTTTTT. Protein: CASSQKDKVTGELFF.

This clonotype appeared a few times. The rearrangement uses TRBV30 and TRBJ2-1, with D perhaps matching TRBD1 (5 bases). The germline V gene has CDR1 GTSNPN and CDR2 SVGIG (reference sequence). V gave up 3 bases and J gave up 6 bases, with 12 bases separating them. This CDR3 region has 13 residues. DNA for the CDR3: TGTGCCTGGAGCCAAGGGGCAAGCAATGAGCAGTTCTTC. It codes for CAWSQGASNEQFF.

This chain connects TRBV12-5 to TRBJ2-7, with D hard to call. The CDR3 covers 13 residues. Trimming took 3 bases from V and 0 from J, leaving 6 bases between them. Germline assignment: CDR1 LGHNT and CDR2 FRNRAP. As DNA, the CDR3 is TGTGCTAGTGGTTTTGGCAGCTCCTACGAGCAGTACTTC. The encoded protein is CASGFGSSYEQYF.

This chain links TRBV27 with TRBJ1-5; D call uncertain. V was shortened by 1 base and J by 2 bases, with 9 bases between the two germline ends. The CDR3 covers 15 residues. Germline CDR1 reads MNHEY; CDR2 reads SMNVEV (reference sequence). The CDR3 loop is CASSLYRAGNQPQHF. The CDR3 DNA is TGTGCCAGCAGTTTATATAGGGCAGGCAATCAGCCCCAGCATTTT.

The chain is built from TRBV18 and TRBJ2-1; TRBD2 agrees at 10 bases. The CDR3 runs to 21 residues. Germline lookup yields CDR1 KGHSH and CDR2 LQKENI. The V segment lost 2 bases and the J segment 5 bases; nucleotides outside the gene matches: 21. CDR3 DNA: TGTGCCAGCTCACCAAGCTGGGACAGCAAGTCTAGCGGGAGTTTTGACAATGAGCAGTTCTTC. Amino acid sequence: CASSPSWDSKSSGSFDNEQFF.

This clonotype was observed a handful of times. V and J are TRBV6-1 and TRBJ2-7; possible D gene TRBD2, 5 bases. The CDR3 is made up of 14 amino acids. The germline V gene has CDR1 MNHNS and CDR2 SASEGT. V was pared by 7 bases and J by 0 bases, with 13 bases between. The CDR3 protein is CASTHRDPSYEQYF. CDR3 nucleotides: TGTGCCAGCACGCACCGGGATCCCTCCTACGAGCAGTACTTC.

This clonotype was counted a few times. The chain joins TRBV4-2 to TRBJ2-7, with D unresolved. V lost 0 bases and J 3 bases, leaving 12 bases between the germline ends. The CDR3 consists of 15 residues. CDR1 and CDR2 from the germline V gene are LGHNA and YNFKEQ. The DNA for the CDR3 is TGTGCCAGCAGCCAAGAGAGGCTAGTCGTCTACGAGCAGTACTTC. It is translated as CASSQERLVVYEQYF.

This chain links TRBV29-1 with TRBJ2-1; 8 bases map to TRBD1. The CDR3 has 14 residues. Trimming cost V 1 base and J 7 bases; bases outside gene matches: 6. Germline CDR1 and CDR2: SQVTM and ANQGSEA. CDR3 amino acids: CSVEGQGAWNEQFF. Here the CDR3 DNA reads TGCAGCGTTGAAGGGCAGGGGGCTTGGAATGAGCAGTTCTTC.

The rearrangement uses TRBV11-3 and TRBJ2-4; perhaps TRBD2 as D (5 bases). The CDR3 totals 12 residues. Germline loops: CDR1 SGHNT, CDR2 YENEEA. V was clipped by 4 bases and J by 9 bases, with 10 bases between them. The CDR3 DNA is TGTGCCAGCAGCTCTGACGCGGGCATTCAGTACTTC. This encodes CASSSDAGIQYF. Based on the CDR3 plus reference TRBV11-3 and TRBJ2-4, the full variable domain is EAGVVQSPRYKIIEKKQPVAFWCNPISGHNTLYWYLQNLGQGPELLIRYENEEAVDDSQLPKDRFSAERLKGVDSTLKIQPAELGDSAVYLCASSSDAGIQYFGAGTRLSVL.

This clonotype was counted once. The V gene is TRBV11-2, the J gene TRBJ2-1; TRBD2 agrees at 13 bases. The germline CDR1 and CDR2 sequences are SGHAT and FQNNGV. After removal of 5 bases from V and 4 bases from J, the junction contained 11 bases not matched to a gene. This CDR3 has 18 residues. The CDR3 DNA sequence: TGTGCCAGCAGCGCCGTATCCGGGACTAGCGGGAAATACAATGAGCAGTTCTTC. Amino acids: CASSAVSGTSGKYNEQFF.

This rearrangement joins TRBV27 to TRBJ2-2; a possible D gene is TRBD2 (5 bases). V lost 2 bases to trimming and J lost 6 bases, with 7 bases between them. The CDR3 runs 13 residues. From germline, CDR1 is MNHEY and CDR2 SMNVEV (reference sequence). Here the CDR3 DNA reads TGTGCCAGCAGTTTAAAACTAGCCGGGGAGCTGTTTTTT. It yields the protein CASSLKLAGELFF.

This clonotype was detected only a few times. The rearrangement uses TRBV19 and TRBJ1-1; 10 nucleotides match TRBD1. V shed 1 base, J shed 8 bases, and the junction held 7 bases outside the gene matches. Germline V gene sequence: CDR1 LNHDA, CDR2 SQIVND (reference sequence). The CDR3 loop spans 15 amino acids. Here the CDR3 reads CASSIVETGGREAFF. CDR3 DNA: TGTGCCAGTAGTATAGTTGAGACAGGGGGCCGAGAAGCTTTCTTT.

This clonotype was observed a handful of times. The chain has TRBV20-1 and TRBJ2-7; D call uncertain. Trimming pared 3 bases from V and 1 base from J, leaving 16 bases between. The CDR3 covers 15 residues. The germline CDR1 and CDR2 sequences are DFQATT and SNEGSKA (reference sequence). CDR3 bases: TGCAGTGCTAGTGATGAGACGGTCCCGTCCTACGAGCAGTACTTC. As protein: CSASDETVPSYEQYF.

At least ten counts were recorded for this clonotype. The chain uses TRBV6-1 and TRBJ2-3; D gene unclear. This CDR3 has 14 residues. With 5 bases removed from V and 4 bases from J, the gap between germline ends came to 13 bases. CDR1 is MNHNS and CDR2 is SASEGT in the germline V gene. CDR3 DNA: TGTGCCAGCAGTTTTTATGGGTACGCAGATACGCAGTATTTT. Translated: CASSFYGYADTQYF.

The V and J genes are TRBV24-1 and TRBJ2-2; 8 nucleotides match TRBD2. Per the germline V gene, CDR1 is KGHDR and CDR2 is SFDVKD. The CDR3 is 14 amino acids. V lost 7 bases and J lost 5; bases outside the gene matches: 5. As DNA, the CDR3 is TGTGCCACCAGCCCAGGGACTAGGACCGGGGAGCTGTTTTTT. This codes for CATSPGTRTGELFF.

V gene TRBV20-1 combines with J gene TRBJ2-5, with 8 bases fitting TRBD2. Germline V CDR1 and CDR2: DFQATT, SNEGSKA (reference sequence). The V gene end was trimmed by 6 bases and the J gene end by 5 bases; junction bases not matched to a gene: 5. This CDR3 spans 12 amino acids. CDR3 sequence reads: CSANRGGETQYF. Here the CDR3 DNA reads TGCAGTGCCAACCGGGGGGGGGAGACCCAGTACTTC.